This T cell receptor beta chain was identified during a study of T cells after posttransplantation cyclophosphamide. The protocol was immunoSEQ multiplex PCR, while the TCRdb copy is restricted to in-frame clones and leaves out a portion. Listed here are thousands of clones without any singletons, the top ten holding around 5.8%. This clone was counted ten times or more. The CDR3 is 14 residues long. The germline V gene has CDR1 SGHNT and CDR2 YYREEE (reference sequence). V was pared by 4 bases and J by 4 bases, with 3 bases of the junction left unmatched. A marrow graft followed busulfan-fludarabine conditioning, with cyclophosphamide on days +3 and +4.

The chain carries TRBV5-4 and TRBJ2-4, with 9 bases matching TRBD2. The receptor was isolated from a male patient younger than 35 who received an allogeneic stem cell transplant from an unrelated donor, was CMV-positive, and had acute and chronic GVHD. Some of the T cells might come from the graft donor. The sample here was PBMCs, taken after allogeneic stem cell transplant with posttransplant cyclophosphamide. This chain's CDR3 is CASSAGLAKNIQYF. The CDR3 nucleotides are TGTGCCAGCAGCGCAGGACTAGCGAAAAACATTCAGTACTTC. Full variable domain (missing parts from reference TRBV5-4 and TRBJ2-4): ETGVTQSPTHLIKTRGQQVTLRCSSQSGHNTVSWYQQALGQGPQFIFQYYREEENGRGNFPPRFSGLQFPNYSSELNVNALELDDSALYLCASSAGLAKNIQYFGAGTRLSVL.